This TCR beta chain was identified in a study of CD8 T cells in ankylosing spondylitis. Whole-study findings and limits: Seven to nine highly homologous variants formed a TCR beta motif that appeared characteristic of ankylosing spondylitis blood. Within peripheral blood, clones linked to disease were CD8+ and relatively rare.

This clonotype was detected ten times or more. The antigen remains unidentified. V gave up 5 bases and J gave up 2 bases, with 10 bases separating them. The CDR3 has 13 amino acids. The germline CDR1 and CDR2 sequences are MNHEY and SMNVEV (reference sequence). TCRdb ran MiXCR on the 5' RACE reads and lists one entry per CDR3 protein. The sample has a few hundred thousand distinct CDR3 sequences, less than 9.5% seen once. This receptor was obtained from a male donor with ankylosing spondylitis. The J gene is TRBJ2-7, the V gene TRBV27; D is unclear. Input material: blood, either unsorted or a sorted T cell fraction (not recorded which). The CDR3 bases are TGTGCCAGCAGTACTCTCCCCACCTACGAGCAGTACTTC. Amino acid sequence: CASSTLPTYEQYF.